This T cell receptor beta chain originates from a study of radiation and T cells in renal cell carcinoma. Overall study: Nephrectomy followed 15 Gy stereotactic body radiation by 4 weeks. Whole-study findings and limits: In blood, top tumor clones expanded by 2 weeks, shrinking by 4.

Trimming pared 8 bases from V and 9 bases from J, leaving 16 bases between. The CDR3 extends over 12 amino acids. Germline V gene data show CDR1 as MNHEY and CDR2 as SMNVEV (reference sequence). In its sample, this clone was seen many times. The target antigen is unknown. Noted time point: baseline pretreatment blood. This sample's treatment: 15 Gy SBRT to primary tumor, nephrectomy 4 weeks later. Blood was sampled at baseline, 2 weeks and 4 weeks after SBRT. Sequenced by immunoSEQ multiplex PCR; TCRdb stores in-frame clones only, minus some. The sample lists 130,000 or so clones, around four fifths occurring once.

The material was blood, obtained from a patient whose treatment included radiotherapy and nephrectomy. The V gene is TRBV27, the J gene TRBJ1-2; no firm D call. This receptor was identified in a woman aged 45-60 years with renal cell carcinoma. CDR3 nucleotide sequence: TGTGCCAGCCGGCGGGATTCGGGAAGCTACACCTTC. Translated, it gives CASRRDSGSYTF.